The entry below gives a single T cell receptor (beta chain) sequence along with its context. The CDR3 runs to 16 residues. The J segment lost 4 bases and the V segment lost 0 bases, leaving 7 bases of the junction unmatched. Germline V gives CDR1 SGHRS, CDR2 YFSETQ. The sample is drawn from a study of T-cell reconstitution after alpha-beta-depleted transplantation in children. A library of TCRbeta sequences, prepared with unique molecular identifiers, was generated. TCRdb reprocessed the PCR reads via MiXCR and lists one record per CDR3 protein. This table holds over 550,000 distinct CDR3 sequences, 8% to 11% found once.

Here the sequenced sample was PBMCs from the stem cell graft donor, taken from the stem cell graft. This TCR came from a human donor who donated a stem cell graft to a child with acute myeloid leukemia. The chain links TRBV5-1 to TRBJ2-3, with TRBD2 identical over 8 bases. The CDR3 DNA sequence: TGCGCCAGCAGCTTGGTTACGGGAGGGCCCGCAGATACGCAGTATTTT. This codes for CASSLVTGGPADTQYF.